This T cell receptor beta chain was captured in a study of identical twins. The V end lost 1 base, the J end lost 7 bases, and 9 bases lay between the germline ends. Germline lookup yields CDR1 SGHRS and CDR2 YFSETQ. The CDR3 contains 13 residues. Overall study results and limits: Beta clonotypes that were abundant in cord blood contained fewer insertions, a pattern absent from memory repertoires.

Healthy Caucasian donors formed the entire cohort. A universal primer site was incorporated via template switching, and the cDNA contained unique molecular identifiers. Using its own MiXCR run on the 5' RACE reads, TCRdb lists one record per CDR3 protein. Of around 490,000 distinct CDR3 sequences listed, approximately 20% are singletons. The table lists this clonotype with a few counts. Its matching antigen is unknown. The same data also contributed to another study, on yellow fever vaccine responses in identical twins.

The chain combines TRBV5-1 with TRBJ2-1, with a possible D match to TRBD2 (5 bases). This receptor was obtained from a woman under 30 in good health. The specimen sequenced was CD4+ T cells sorted from blood. The CDR3 DNA is TGCGCCAGCAGCTTGCCCCCGGGAAATGAGCAGTTCTTC. Amino acid sequence: CASSLPPGNEQFF.